These 19 T cell receptor beta chains were sequenced from one sample in a study of T-cell memory formation after mild COVID-19. One entry per CDR3 protein results from TCRdb running MiXCR on the 5' RACE reads. This sample has more than 14,000 distinct CDR3 sequences; 20% to 25% occur once, and the top ten carry about 57%. Sample: PBMCs or a T cell subset sorted from them (not recorded which). Receptors originate from a young man who had mild COVID-19 (a few samples of this study predate the infection). Cell type and time point are not known.

Ten or more counts support this clonotype. The chain uses TRBV6-5 and TRBJ2-7; 7 nucleotides align to TRBD1. This CDR3 has 14 amino acids. Trimming cost V 6 bases and J 6 bases; bases outside gene matches: 11. Per the germline V gene, CDR1 is MNHEY and CDR2 is SVGAGI. The CDR3 DNA reads as TGTGCCAGCAGCAAGACAGGGAAGGCGTCCGAGCAGTACTTC. It codes for CASSKTGKASEQYF.

CDR3: CASSLRDRGADTQYF. As DNA, the CDR3 is TGTGCCAGCAGTCTTCGGGACAGGGGCGCAGATACGCAGTATTTT. The J gene is TRBJ2-3, the V gene TRBV12-3 or TRBV12-4; 10 bases line up with TRBD1. Germline trimming cut 5 bases from V and 4 bases from J; bases unmatched to any gene: 6. This CDR3 has 15 amino acids.

This clonotype was recorded many times. The V gene is TRBV4-1, the J gene TRBJ1-5; 10 bases fit TRBD1. V was clipped by 5 bases and J by 5 bases; unmatched bases: 6. The CDR3 extends over 15 amino acids. CDR1 is MGHRA, CDR2 YSYEKL, per germline. The CDR3 protein is CASSARDRGHQPQHF. The CDR3 nucleotides read TGCGCCAGCAGCGCCCGAGACAGGGGGCATCAGCCCCAGCATTTT.

In its sample, this clonotype was seen many times. This chain connects TRBV6-2 or TRBV6-3 to TRBJ2-7, with 9 bases lining up with TRBD1. The CDR3 is 15 amino acids. After removal of 1 base from V and 5 bases from J, the junction contained 6 bases not matched to a gene. Germline CDR1 MNHEY, CDR2 SVGEGT. The CDR3 is CASSYWTGDGDEQYF. The CDR3 DNA sequence: TGTGCCAGCAGTTACTGGACAGGGGATGGCGACGAGCAGTACTTC.

This clonotype has ten or more counts. The chain combines TRBV6-5 with TRBJ2-2; D uncertain. The CDR3 loop spans 15 amino acids. Deletions cut 6 bases from V and 4 bases from J, with 15 bases between. CDR1 and CDR2 (germline): MNHEY, SVGAGI. As DNA, the CDR3 is TGTGCCAGCAGGGGGTGGAACGGTCCCACCGGGGAGCTGTTTTTT. Its protein is CASRGWNGPTGELFF.

J is TRBJ1-5 and V is TRBV29-1, with TRBD1 as a possible D gene (5 bases). From germline, CDR1 is SQVTM and CDR2 ANQGSEA. The CDR3 sequence is 13 residues long. V lost 4 bases and J lost 3, with 10 bases in between. The chain's CDR3 is CSVARDDNQPQHF. The CDR3 nucleotides read TGCAGCGTTGCCCGGGACGACAATCAGCCCCAGCATTTT.

Details on this clonotype: One junction end disagrees with the germline gene, perhaps due to a read error. V gene TRBV12-3 or TRBV12-4 combines with J gene TRBJ2-1; D remains ambiguous. CDR3 length: 11 amino acids. CDR3 coding DNA: TGTGCCAGCAGTTCTTACACTGAGCAGTTCTTC. Protein: CASSSYTEQFF.

This clonotype was found many times. The chain couples TRBV6-5 to TRBJ2-5; D remains ambiguous. Per germline, CDR1 MNHEY and CDR2 SVGAGI. The length of the CDR3 is 13 residues. Deletions cut 6 bases from V and 5 bases from J, with 13 bases between. In DNA form, the CDR3 reads TGTGCCAGCAGAAGAGTAGGTTTCGAGACCCAGTACTTC. This codes for CASRRVGFETQYF.

This clonotype was detected only a few times. This CDR3 is CASSPRLAGGPCEQFF. The CDR3 DNA follows: TGTGCCAGCAGCCCCCGACTAGCGGGGGGGCCTTGTGAGCAGTTCTTC. The chain joins TRBV7-6 to TRBJ2-1; 14 positions match TRBD2. Germline assignment: CDR1 SGHVS and CDR2 FNYEAQ. This CDR3 comprises 16 residues. V dropped 5 bases and J dropped 9; count of bases not matched to a gene: 9.

The V gene is TRBV13, the J gene TRBJ2-7; 13 bases map to TRBD2. CDR3 length: 15 residues. The germline V gene encodes CDR1 PRHDT and CDR2 FYEKMQ (reference sequence). Germline trimming cut 5 bases from V and 10 bases from J; bases unmatched to any gene: 11. CDR3 amino acids: CASSRHPGLAGEQYF. CDR3 DNA sequence: TGTGCCAGCAGCCGACACCCCGGACTAGCGGGGGAACAGTACTTC.

The V call is TRBV6-5, the J call TRBJ2-7; D not certain. Germline lookup yields CDR1 MNHEY and CDR2 SVGAGI. Trimming took 6 bases from V and 5 from J, leaving 14 bases between them. The CDR3 sequence is 13 residues long. This CDR3 reads CASRTPFWDEQYF. CDR3 DNA sequence: TGTGCCAGCAGGACACCATTTTGGGACGAGCAGTACTTC.

Many counts were recorded for this clonotype. V and J are TRBV9 and TRBJ2-1; TRBD1 aligns across 7 bases. The CDR3 has 15 residues. The trim removed 4 bases at V and 1 base at J, leaving 5 bases unmatched. The germline V gene encodes CDR1 SGDLS and CDR2 YYNGEE. CDR3 nucleotide sequence: TGTGCCAGCAGCCTCCAGGGGGTTTCCTACAATGAGCAGTTCTTC. Translation gives CASSLQGVSYNEQFF.

V gene TRBV7-8 combines with J gene TRBJ2-4; 7 bases match TRBD2. CDR1 and CDR2 (germline): SGHVS, FQNEAQ. The CDR3 runs 14 residues. V lost 0 bases to trimming and J lost 6 bases; unmatched junction nucleotides: 2. The DNA for the CDR3 is TGTGCCAGCAGCTTAGCGGGAGGGGCAAACATTCAGTACTTC. Residues: CASSLAGGANIQYF.

This clonotype was seen at least ten times. The chain is built from TRBV4-3 and TRBJ1-5; maybe TRBD1 (5 bases). CDR3 length: 14 residues. The V gene lost 4 bases and the J gene lost 5 bases, with 12 bases spanning the gap. Germline CDR1 LGHNA, CDR2 YSLEER. CDR3 sequence (DNA): TGCGCCAGCAGCCTATCCGACAGATATCAGCCCCAGCATTTT. Its protein product is CASSLSDRYQPQHF.

The CDR3 is CATSTTGTAAYGYTF. The CDR3, as DNA: TGTGCCACCAGTACTACCGGCACCGCGGCCTATGGCTACACCTTC. The V gene is TRBV24-1, the J gene TRBJ1-2; D is unclear. CDR1 KGHDR and CDR2 SFDVKD come from the germline V gene. V was trimmed by 6 bases and J by 4 bases, leaving 17 bases between them. The CDR3 is 15 amino acids.

The genes are TRBV7-2 and TRBJ2-1; TRBD2 agrees at 13 bases. Germline loops: CDR1 SGHTA, CDR2 FQGNSA. Trimming cost V 4 bases and J 8 bases; bases outside gene matches: 5. The CDR3 sequence is 15 residues long. CDR3 residues: CASSSWTSGSYEQFF. The CDR3 DNA reads TGTGCCAGCAGCTCCTGGACTAGCGGGAGTTATGAGCAGTTCTTC.

There are many counts of this clonotype. V is TRBV7-6 and J is TRBJ2-2; 13 bases fit TRBD2. J gave up 4 bases and V 5 bases, and 7 bases lay outside the gene matches. The germline V gene encodes CDR1 SGHVS and CDR2 FNYEAQ. The CDR3 loop spans 17 amino acids. In DNA, the CDR3 is TGTGCCAGCAGCCCACTAGCGGGGGGGCCTGTCACCGGGGAGCTGTTTTTT. It codes for CASSPLAGGPVTGELFF.

This clonotype was recorded many times. This rearrangement joins TRBV12-3 or TRBV12-4 to TRBJ2-5, with a weak D call TRBD1 (6 bases). V shed 6 bases and J shed 3 bases, with 23 bases lying between them. The length of the CDR3 is 17 residues. DNA of the CDR3: TGTGCCAGCAGCCTAATGGGGGCCCGGGACGGCAAAGAGACCCAGTACTTC. This gives the protein CASSLMGARDGKETQYF.

This clonotype was observed at least ten times. V usage is TRBV5-1 and J usage is TRBJ2-3; D is unclear. The CDR3 has 15 residues. Germline CDR1 is SGHRS and CDR2 is YFSETQ. V lost 0 bases and J lost 0, with 8 bases in between. The CDR3 spells CASSLGQISTDTQYF. CDR3 sequence (DNA): TGCGCCAGCAGCTTGGGGCAGATTAGCACAGATACGCAGTATTTT.